The clone carrying this T cell receptor (beta chain) was counted ten times or more. Regarding time point: newly diagnosed GD, antithyroid drugs for less than 3 months. RNA isolated from PBMCs was used to make the TCR library. The data stem from a study of regulatory T cells in long-lasting Graves disease. Library construction for TCR beta used iRepertoire HTBI primers and Arm-PCR of CDR3 regions. In TCRdb, the multiplex PCR reads were re-called with MiXCR into one record per CDR3 protein. The sample lists around 500,000 distinct CDR3 sequences; approximately 15% were seen once. This sample was shared with a second study, whose subject was T cells in Graves' hyperthyroidism and ophthalmopathy. That paper adds: With a median lead of about six months before onset, the model predicted ophthalmopathy.

The receptor comes from a man aged 25-45 years with Graves disease. The sequencing used peripheral blood mononuclear cells (PBMCs), collected at new diagnosis, from a patient treated with antithyroid drugs.

The CDR3 DNA reads TGTGCCAGCAGCCGGGGGTTGGGCAATCAGCCCCAGCATTTT. Translating it yields CASSRGLGNQPQHF. This chain joins TRBV3-1 and TRBJ1-5; D may be TRBD1 (5 bases). Germline lookup yields CDR1 LGHDT and CDR2 YNNKEL (reference sequence). The length of the CDR3 is 14 residues. V gave up 4 bases and J gave up 2 bases, with 9 bases separating them.